The T cell receptor (beta chain) described here comes from a study of blood T cell repertoires in COVID-19. Study-level background: Collection of acute and convalescent COVID-19 samples took place in the United States, Italy and Spain.

Repertoires were generated with immunoSEQ multiplex PCR, while TCRdb's copy carries only in-frame clones and drops some. The sample includes 250,000 or so clones, around 84% seen only once; the top ten take 1.5%. Germline CDR1 reads MDHEN; CDR2 reads SYDVKM. The trim removed 6 bases at V and 12 bases at J, leaving 10 bases unmatched. The CDR3 extends over 12 amino acids. The rearrangement uses TRBV28 and TRBJ2-7; the match to TRBD1 covers 8 bases. Sequencing used peripheral blood. The receptor was derived from a woman aged 40 to 50 who had recovered from COVID-19. CDR3 DNA sequence: TGTGCCAGCAGCCAAGGACAGGGCAGGAGGTACTTC. Its protein product is CASSQGQGRRYF.